The rows below give T cell receptor beta chains drawn from one sample of a study of blood T cell repertoires in COVID-19. TCRdb's copy holds only in-frame clones and misses some; the assay was immunoSEQ multiplex PCR. The data show about 120,000 clones, under 85% seen once. The material sequenced was peripheral blood. The receptor source for this set is a man aged 55 to 69 with acute or convalescent COVID-19. CDR3s include the opening cysteine and the closing phenylalanine or tryptophan. Each record gives: J gene, D gene, clone size, V gene, CDR3 protein, CDR3 DNA. A D gene is named only where the DNA matches it firmly. Clone sizes are given selectively: once, few, many, or a class where the clone is expanded.

TRBJ1-1 | NA | NA | TRBV2 | CASSESGFGAFF | TGTGCCAGCAGTGAAAGCGGGTTTGGAGCTTTCTTT
TRBJ2-7 | NA | NA | TRBV5-8 | CASSPGNNPDEQYF | TGTGCCAGCAGCCCCGGGAATAACCCTGACGAGCAGTACTTC
TRBJ2-3 | NA | NA | TRBV19 | CASSILGGGTDTQYF | TGTGCCAGTAGTATACTTGGCGGAGGCACAGATACGCAGTATTTT
TRBJ1-5 | NA | NA | TRBV7-9 | CASSSSSARPERQPQHF | TGTGCCAGCAGCTCATCGAGCGCAAGGCCGGAGAGACAGCCCCAGCATTTT
TRBJ1-5 | NA | NA | TRBV5-8 | CASSSGRLAGPSNQPQHF | TGTGCCAGCAGCTCTGGTCGTTTGGCGGGGCCTAGCAATCAGCCCCAGCATTTT
TRBJ2-1 | TRBD2 | NA | TRBV5-1 | CASSTEGLASSEQFF | TGCGCCAGCAGCACCGAGGGACTAGCGTCCAGTGAGCAGTTCTTC
TRBJ2-1 | TRBD1 | NA | TRBV5-1 | CASNPSLSGQGSEQFF | TGCGCCAGCAACCCCTCCCTGTCGGGACAGGGGTCTGAGCAGTTCTTC
TRBJ1-1 | NA | once | TRBV28 | CASIGERTIEAFF | TGTGCCAGCATCGGGGAACGGACGATTGAAGCTTTCTTT
TRBJ2-2 | TRBD2 | NA | TRBV7-8 | CASSLAVAGVGSGELFF | TGTGCCAGCAGCTTAGCTGTAGCGGGAGTGGGTTCCGGGGAGCTGTTTTTT
TRBJ1-4 | TRBD1 | NA | TRBV5-1 | CASSKTGAPNEKLFF | TGCGCCAGCAGCAAGACAGGGGCCCCTAATGAAAAACTGTTTTTT
TRBJ2-7 | NA | once | TRBV6-2/TRBV6-3 | CASSYPGVAYEQYF | TGTGCCAGCAGTTACCCCGGAGTGGCCTACGAGCAGTACTTC
TRBJ2-7 | TRBD2 | NA | TRBV19 | CASTSGSYEQYF | TGTGCCAGTACTAGCGGGAGTTACGAGCAGTACTTC